This is a list of T cell receptor beta chains from one sample in a study of early T cells in non-severe SARS-CoV-2 infection. TCRdb redid the calling of the 5' RACE reads with MiXCR, one entry per CDR3 protein. The table shows around 80,000 distinct CDR3 sequences, with roughly an eighth occurring only once. The sequencing input was whole blood. Receptor source: an adult who was a healthcare worker with PCR-confirmed SARS-CoV-2 infection or an uninfected control (not recorded which). Both conserved end residues are part of each CDR3. D genes are given only for firm matches. Size values are once, few and many counts, or a class for expanded clones, and some rows have none.

V gene	clone size	J gene	D gene	CDR3 protein	CDR3 DNA
TRBV5-1	few	TRBJ1-2	-	CASSLAGIRDGYTF	TGCGCCAGCAGCTTGGCAGGCATCCGCGATGGCTACACCTTC
TRBV4-2	few	TRBJ2-2	TRBD1	CASSPGQGRPGELFF	TGTGCCAGCAGTCCAGGACAGGGGCGCCCCGGGGAGCTGTTTTTT
TRBV27	few	TRBJ1-1	-	CASSVSGRLTEAFF	TGTGCCAGCAGTGTGTCAGGTCGTTTGACTGAAGCTTTCTTT
TRBV29-1	many	TRBJ2-1	TRBD1	CSVQTGTNEQFF	TGCAGCGTCCAGACAGGGACCAATGAGCAGTTCTTC
TRBV5-6	few	TRBJ2-4	-	CASSLEPENIQYF	TGTGCCAGCAGCTTGGAGCCAGAGAACATTCAGTACTTC
TRBV18	-	TRBJ1-2	TRBD1	CASSLPRTGGIYGYTF	TGTGCCAGCTCACTTCCCCGGACAGGGGGCATCTATGGCTACACCTTC
TRBV14	few	TRBJ1-4	-	CATRGPATNEKLFF	TGTGCCACCAGGGGCCCTGCAACTAATGAAAAACTGTTTTTT
TRBV29-1	many	TRBJ1-2	TRBD1	CSVQLDREKHGYTF	TGCAGCGTTCAACTGGACAGGGAAAAGCATGGCTACACCTTC
TRBV7-2	-	TRBJ2-2	-	CASSSPNTGELFF	TGTGCCAGCAGCTCTCCGAACACCGGGGAGCTGTTTTTT
TRBV5-1	-	TRBJ2-3	-	CASSLGRTGTDTQYF	TGCGCCAGCAGCTTGGGGAGGACTGGAACAGATACGCAGTATTTT
TRBV23-1	-	TRBJ1-1	-	CASSHLDRAHTNTEAFF	TGCGCCAGCAGTCATCTCGACAGAGCTCACACTAACACTGAAGCTTTCTTT
TRBV28	-	TRBJ1-1	-	CASSLHGTHNTEAFF	TGTGCCAGCAGTCTTCACGGGACTCATAACACTGAAGCTTTCTTT
TRBV7-3	few	TRBJ2-3	-	CASSSQSGPDTQYF	TGTGCCAGCAGTAGTCAAAGCGGGCCAGATACGCAGTATTTT
TRBV28	few	TRBJ2-3	-	CASSLIGPRTDTQYF	TGTGCCAGCAGTTTAATTGGCCCCCGCACAGATACGCAGTATTTT
TRBV4-2	few	TRBJ2-7	TRBD2	CASSQVLAGNYEQYF	TGTGCCAGCAGCCAAGTACTAGCGGGGAACTACGAGCAGTACTTC
TRBV6-6	many	TRBJ1-1	TRBD1	CASSPDRASTEAFF	TGTGCCAGCAGCCCCGACAGGGCCTCCACTGAAGCTTTCTTT
TRBV28	many	TRBJ2-1	-	CASSSNEQFF	TGTGCCAGCAGTTCAAACGAGCAGTTCTTC
TRBV5-1	few	TRBJ1-1	TRBD1	CASSLVVMGTGLTEAFF	TGCGCCAGCAGCTTGGTGGTTATGGGGACAGGATTAACTGAAGCTTTCTTT
TRBV28	few	TRBJ2-7	-	CASFPLQGALYEQYF	TGTGCCAGCTTCCCCCTCCAGGGTGCCCTCTACGAGCAGTACTTC
TRBV6-6	few	TRBJ1-1	-	CASSLQGEAFF	TGTGCCAGCAGCCTACAGGGTGAAGCTTTCTTT
TRBV9	few	TRBJ2-2	-	CASSELPGAGELFF	TGTGCCAGCAGCGAGCTCCCGGGGGCCGGGGAGCTGTTTTTT
TRBV12-3/TRBV12-4	many	TRBJ1-4	TRBD1	CASSRGRGEKLFF	TGTGCCAGCAGCAGGGGGAGGGGTGAAAAACTGTTTTTT
TRBV7-9	few	TRBJ2-2	TRBD1	CASSFVKGQAFEVNTGELFF	TGTGCCAGCAGCTTCGTGAAGGGACAGGCCTTCGAGGTGAACACCGGGGAGCTGTTTTTT
TRBV5-6	-	TRBJ2-7	-	CASSFLGPAEQYF	TGTGCCAGCAGCTTCCTGGGACCGGCGGAGCAGTACTTC
TRBV7-9	few	TRBJ1-2	TRBD1	CASSNRDSGGYTF	TGTGCCAGCAGCAACCGGGACAGCGGCGGCTACACCTTC
TRBV11-2	-	TRBJ2-1	-	CASSLVEGPYNEQFF	TGTGCCAGCAGCTTAGTAGAGGGACCCTACAATGAGCAGTTCTTC
TRBV28	-	TRBJ1-4	TRBD1	CASSGDRGEEKLFF	TGTGCCAGCAGTGGGGACAGGGGAGAAGAAAAACTGTTTTTT
TRBV5-4	-	TRBJ2-2	TRBD2	CASSLGVAGEPTGELFF	TGTGCCAGCAGCTTGGGGGTAGCGGGGGAACCCACCGGGGAGCTGTTTTTT
TRBV6-6	many	TRBJ1-1	TRBD1	CASSYSRNTGGRAFF	TGTGCCAGCAGTTACTCGAGGAATACAGGGGGCCGGGCTTTCTTT
TRBV28	-	TRBJ2-1	TRBD2	CASSSETSGRRVEQFF	TGTGCCAGCAGTTCCGAGACTAGCGGGAGACGGGTTGAGCAGTTCTTC
TRBV3-1	few	TRBJ1-2	TRBD1	CASSPRTGDGGYTF	TGTGCCAGCAGCCCCCGGACAGGGGACGGTGGCTACACCTTC
TRBV12-5	many	TRBJ2-3	TRBD2	CASGAVSGGPRESDTQYF	TGTGCTAGTGGCGCCGTAAGCGGGGGGCCGAGGGAGTCAGATACGCAGTATTTT
TRBV11-3	-	TRBJ2-3	TRBD2	CASSVGRGGTTDTQYF	TGTGCCAGCAGCGTTGGCCGCGGGGGAACCACAGATACGCAGTATTTT
TRBV5-1	-	TRBJ2-3	TRBD2	CASRTSGGAGDTQYF	TGCGCCAGCAGGACTAGCGGGGGTGCTGGGGATACGCAGTATTTT
TRBV11-2	-	TRBJ2-3	-	CASSQGRQDTQYF	TGTGCCAGCAGCCAGGGACGCCAAGATACGCAGTATTTT
TRBV30	few	TRBJ2-7	TRBD1	CAWSVTDRDHEQYF	TGTGCCTGGAGTGTAACGGACAGGGACCACGAGCAGTACTTC
TRBV5-6	few	TRBJ1-5	TRBD1	CASSLGRQGVINQPQHF	TGTGCCAGCAGCTTGGGTAGACAGGGGGTTATCAATCAGCCCCAGCATTTT
TRBV21-1	few	TRBJ2-1	-	CASSKGGGKEYNEQFF	TGTGCCAGCAGCAAAGGAGGCGGGAAGGAGTACAATGAGCAGTTCTTC
TRBV4-1	few	TRBJ2-7	-	CASSQDRRVGEQYF	TGCGCCAGCAGCCAAGATCGGAGGGTTGGCGAGCAGTACTTC
TRBV5-1	many	TRBJ1-1	-	CASSSSGPLNTEAFF	TGCGCCAGCAGCTCATCCGGGCCACTGAACACTGAAGCTTTCTTT
TRBV5-1	-	TRBJ2-1	TRBD1	CASSSRDRDNNEQFF	TGCGCCAGCAGCTCCCGGGACAGGGACAACAATGAGCAGTTCTTC
TRBV21-1	few	TRBJ2-7	-	CASSKCREGYYEQYF	TGTGCCAGCAGCAAATGTCGGGAAGGGTACTACGAGCAGTACTTC
TRBV28	-	TRBJ2-1	-	CASSLSRTEQFF	TGTGCCAGCAGTTTATCCCGCACTGAGCAGTTCTTC
TRBV6-1	few	TRBJ1-1	-	CASLRGNTEAFF	TGTGCCAGCCTCCGCGGGAACACTGAAGCTTTCTTT
TRBV27	-	TRBJ1-2	-	CASSLRQATNYGYTF	TGTGCCAGCAGTTTGAGACAGGCGACCAACTATGGCTACACCTTC
TRBV12-3/TRBV12-4	-	TRBJ2-7	TRBD1	CASNQDRSSYEQYF	TGTGCCAGCAACCAGGACAGGAGCTCCTACGAGCAGTACTTC
TRBV20-1	many	TRBJ2-1	-	CSASEGAAREQFF	TGCAGTGCTAGCGAAGGAGCGGCCCGTGAGCAGTTCTTC
TRBV6-5	-	TRBJ1-3	-	CASSPPRDTIYF	TGTGCCAGCAGCCCTCCTCGGGACACCATATATTTT
TRBV7-6	few	TRBJ2-3	-	CASSLGGGQRSTDTQYF	TGTGCCAGCAGCTTAGGAGGTGGGCAGCGTAGCACAGATACGCAGTATTTT
TRBV2	many	TRBJ2-1	-	CASSEDPSSYNEQFF	TGTGCCAGCAGTGAAGACCCCAGCTCCTACAATGAGCAGTTCTTC
TRBV2	few	TRBJ2-3	TRBD2	CASKVAGGPNTDTQYF	TGTGCCAGCAAGGTAGCGGGAGGGCCAAACACAGATACGCAGTATTTT
TRBV5-4	many	TRBJ2-1	-	CASSLGISEYNEQFF	TGTGCCAGCAGCTTGGGTATTTCCGAGTACAATGAGCAGTTCTTC
TRBV5-4	many	TRBJ2-7	-	CASSKQILQGRNEQYF	TGTGCCAGCAGCAAACAAATTCTACAGGGTCGAAACGAGCAGTACTTC
TRBV7-2	-	TRBJ1-2	TRBD1	CASSLAYRGYGYTF	TGTGCCAGCAGCTTAGCCTACAGGGGATATGGCTACACCTTC
TRBV30	few	TRBJ1-6	-	CAFLPGADNSPLHF	TGTGCCTTCCTACCCGGGGCAGATAATTCACCCCTCCACTTT
TRBV7-2	few	TRBJ2-7	TRBD2	CASSFQGRGERYEQYF	TGTGCCAGCAGCTTTCAAGGCCGGGGGGAACGCTACGAGCAGTACTTC
TRBV6-1	-	TRBJ1-2	-	CASSGRNRNYGYTF	TGTGCCAGCAGTGGGAGAAATCGTAACTATGGCTACACCTTC
TRBV4-2	many	TRBJ2-1	TRBD1	CASSQFSGTGDNEQFF	TGTGCCAGCAGCCAATTTTCCGGGACAGGGGACAATGAGCAGTTCTTC